These T cell receptor beta chains were read from a single sample in a study of regulatory T cells in long-lasting Graves disease. TCRdb passed the multiplex PCR reads through MiXCR, listing each CDR3 protein once. The table has fewer than 650,000 distinct CDR3 sequences, about 15% seen once. These records were also assigned to another study, of T cells in Graves' hyperthyroidism and ophthalmopathy.

The material sequenced was peripheral blood mononuclear cells (PBMCs), taken at new diagnosis, from a patient treated with antithyroid drugs. These receptors were collected from a woman between 25 and 40 years old with Graves disease. Each CDR3 is given with its conserved first and last residue. The order of the fields is J gene, V gene, clone size, D gene, CDR3 DNA, CDR3 protein. A D gene is named only where the DNA matches it firmly. The size field is filled for only some rows; it gives once, few, many or a size class.

TRBJ2-2,TRBV6-1,many,TRBD2,TGTGCCAGCAGGGGGGGACTAGCGGGGACAAACACCGGGGAGCTGTTTTTT,CASRGGLAGTNTGELFF
TRBJ2-2,TRBV3-1,few,-,TGTGCCAGCAGCCAAGAATCCTCCCCCCCCGGGGAGCTGTTTTTT,CASSQESSPPGELFF
TRBJ1-1,TRBV4-1,-,-,TGCGCCAGCAGCCAAGAAAACAACGGCATTGAAGCTTTCTTT,CASSQENNGIEAFF
TRBJ2-7,TRBV28,many,-,TGTGCCAGCAGTTTACGGGACGGCACCTACGAGCAGTACTTC,CASSLRDGTYEQYF
TRBJ2-2,TRBV20-1,many,TRBD2,TGCAGTGCTAGAGATATAGCGGGAGGTTACACCGGGGAGCTGTTTTTT,CSARDIAGGYTGELFF
TRBJ1-5,TRBV14,many,-,TGTGCCAGCAGCCAAGATCTGGTCAGGCCTTGGGATCAGCCCCAGCATTTT,CASSQDLVRPWDQPQHF
TRBJ1-1,TRBV28,-,-,TGTGCCAGCAGTTTAGTCAGTCTTTACACTGAAGCTTTCTTT,CASSLVSLYTEAFF
TRBJ2-5,TRBV18,-,-,TGTGCCAGCTCACCACCGAACAGCCAAGAGACCCAGTACTTC,CASSPPNSQETQYF
TRBJ1-5,TRBV10-1,few,-,TGCGCCAGAGCAGGCCCTTCTAATCAGCCCCAGCATTTT,CARAGPSNQPQHF
TRBJ1-1,TRBV11-1,few,TRBD1,TGCGCCAGCAGCCAAGTGGGGACAGGGGACACTGAAGCTTTCTTT,CASSQVGTGDTEAFF
TRBJ2-7,TRBV9,-,-,TGTGCCAGCAGCCGGGGGGCGGGAGTCGCCGAGCAGTACTTC,CASSRGAGVAEQYF
TRBJ1-6,TRBV20-1,few,-,TGCAGTGCTAGAGAGGGGGGATCACCCCTCCACTTT,CSAREGGSPLHF
TRBJ2-2,TRBV29-1,-,-,TGCAGCGTGTACAAGGGGCTGAACACCGGGGAGCTGTTTTTT,CSVYKGLNTGELFF
TRBJ1-1,TRBV28,many,-,TGTGCCAGCAGTTTAGTTATTTCATCGGAAGCTTTCTTT,CASSLVISSEAFF
TRBJ1-5,TRBV28,many,-,TGTGCCAGCAGAGGGGACCGCCGGTCGGGTCAGCCCCAGCATTTT,CASRGDRRSGQPQHF
TRBJ1-4,TRBV6-1,many,-,TGTGCCAGCAGTGACAGGGTTGTCCTGTTTTTT,CASSDRVVLFF
TRBJ1-5,TRBV27,-,TRBD1,TGTGCCAGCAGTTCCCCCTCCGGGACAGGTCAGCCCCAGCATTTT,CASSSPSGTGQPQHF
TRBJ2-7,TRBV2,-,-,TGTGCCAGCAGTCCGGGGCCAGTCCACGAGCAGTACTTC,CASSPGPVHEQYF
TRBJ2-3,TRBV6-5,many,TRBD2,TGTGCCAGCAATTCTCGACGCAGCGGGAGTTTAACAGATACGCAGTATTTT,CASNSRRSGSLTDTQYF
TRBJ1-5,TRBV27,many,TRBD1,TGTGCCAGCAGTCCGCAGGGGGCTGAGCCCCAGCATTTT,CASSPQGAEPQHF
TRBJ2-3,TRBV9,few,-,TGTGCCAGCAGCGATGAGGGAGTCTCTACAGATACGCAGTATTTT,CASSDEGVSTDTQYF
TRBJ2-7,TRBV19,-,TRBD2,TGTGCCAGTAGTATCGGGCTAGCGGGAACCAACGAGCAGTACTTC,CASSIGLAGTNEQYF
TRBJ1-1,TRBV5-6,many,-,TGTGCCAGCAGCTACTCGCGGACTGAAGCTTTCTTT,CASSYSRTEAFF
TRBJ2-7,TRBV29-1,-,TRBD2,TGCAGCGCCGGGGGGGGAATCTACGAGCAGTACTTC,CSAGGGIYEQYF
TRBJ1-5,TRBV2,many,-,TGTGCCAGCAGTGAATTTCGTAAACTTAGCAATCAGCCCCAGCATTTT,CASSEFRKLSNQPQHF
TRBJ2-7,TRBV7-2,many,-,TGTGCCAGCAGCTTAACACAGGGAACCTACGAGCAGTACTTC,CASSLTQGTYEQYF
TRBJ1-5,TRBV12-3/TRBV12-4,many,TRBD1,TGTGCCAGCAGTTTAGTTGTGTCGGCAGGGGGGCAGCCCCAGCATTTT,CASSLVVSAGGQPQHF
TRBJ2-7,TRBV7-2,-,TRBD1,TGTGCCAGCAGGCGGACAGGAACAGGCGAGCAGTACTTC,CASRRTGTGEQYF
TRBJ2-5,TRBV30,-,-,TGTGCCTGGAGTGTAACGGCTAGCGCTACCTCCAGGGAGACCCAGTACTTC,CAWSVTASATSRETQYF
TRBJ2-7,TRBV15,many,-,TGTGCCACCAGCAGAGAACCCGCGGGAAGTTACGAGCAGTACTTC,CATSREPAGSYEQYF
TRBJ2-1,TRBV12-3/TRBV12-4,-,-,TGTGCCAGCAGTTTATGGGGGGATAACAATGAGCAGTTCTTC,CASSLWGDNNEQFF
TRBJ1-1,TRBV2,many,-,TGTGCCAGCAGTGAAGATAGGGTTCGGAACACTGAAGCTTTCTTT,CASSEDRVRNTEAFF